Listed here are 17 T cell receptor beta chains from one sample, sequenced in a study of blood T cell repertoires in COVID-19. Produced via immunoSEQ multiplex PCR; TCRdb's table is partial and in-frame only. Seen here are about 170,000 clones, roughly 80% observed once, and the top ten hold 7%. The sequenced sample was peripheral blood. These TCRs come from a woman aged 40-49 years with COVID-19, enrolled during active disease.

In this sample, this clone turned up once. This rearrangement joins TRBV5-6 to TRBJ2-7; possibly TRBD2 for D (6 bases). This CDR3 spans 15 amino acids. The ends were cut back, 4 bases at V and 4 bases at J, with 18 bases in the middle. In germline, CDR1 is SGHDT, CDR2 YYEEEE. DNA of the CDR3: TGTGCCAGCAGCCAAATAGCGGAAATTAGGTACGAGCAGTACTTC. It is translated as CASSQIAEIRYEQYF.

As DNA, the CDR3 is TGTGCCACCAGCACCGGGGACAGCTCCTACAATGAGCAGTTCTTC. Translating gives CATSTGDSSYNEQFF. V usage is TRBV15 and J usage is TRBJ2-1; 7 nucleotides align to TRBD1. Looked up from germline, CDR1 is LNHNV and CDR2 is YYDKDF (reference sequence). This CDR3 contains 15 residues. Germline trimming cut 4 bases from V and 0 bases from J; bases unmatched to any gene: 3.

This CDR3 reads CSANSGGANEQFF. In DNA, the CDR3 is TGCAGCGCTAATAGCGGGGGGGCCAATGAGCAGTTCTTC. This rearrangement joins TRBV29-1 to TRBJ2-1; 11 bases map to TRBD2. The length of the CDR3 is 13 residues. The J segment lost 6 bases and the V segment lost 7 bases, leaving 5 bases of the junction unmatched. From germline, CDR1 is SQVTM and CDR2 ANQGSEA.

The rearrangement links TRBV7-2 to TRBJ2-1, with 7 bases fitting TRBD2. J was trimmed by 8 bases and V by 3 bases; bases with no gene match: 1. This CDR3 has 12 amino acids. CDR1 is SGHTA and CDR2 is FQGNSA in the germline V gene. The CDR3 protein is CASSLTSHEQFF. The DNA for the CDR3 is TGTGCCAGCAGCTTGACTAGCCATGAGCAGTTCTTC. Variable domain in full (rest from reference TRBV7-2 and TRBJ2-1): GAGVSQSPSNKVTEKGKDVELRCDPISGHTALYWYRQSLGQGLEFLIYFQGNSAPDKSGLPSDRFSAERTGGSVSTLTIQRTQQEDSAVYLCASSLTSHEQFFGPGTRLTVL.

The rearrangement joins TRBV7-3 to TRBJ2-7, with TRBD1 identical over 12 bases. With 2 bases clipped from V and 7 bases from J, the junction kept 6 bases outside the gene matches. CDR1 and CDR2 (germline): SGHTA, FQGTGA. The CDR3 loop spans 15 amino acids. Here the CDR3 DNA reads TGTGCCAGCAGCTTAGATGGGACAGGGGGCCAGGAGCAGTACTTC. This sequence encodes CASSLDGTGGQEQYF.

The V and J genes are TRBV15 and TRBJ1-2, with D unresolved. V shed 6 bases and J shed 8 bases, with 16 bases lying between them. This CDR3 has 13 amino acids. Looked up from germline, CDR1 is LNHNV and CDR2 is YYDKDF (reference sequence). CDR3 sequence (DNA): TGTGCCACCAGACGAGGGAGTCTTCTCGGCTACACCTTC. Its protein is CATRRGSLLGYTF.

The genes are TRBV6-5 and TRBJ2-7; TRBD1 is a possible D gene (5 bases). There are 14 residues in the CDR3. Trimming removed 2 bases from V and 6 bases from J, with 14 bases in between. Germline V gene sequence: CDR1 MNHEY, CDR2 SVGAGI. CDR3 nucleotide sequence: TGTGCCAGCAGTTACGACAGCCGAGCCCCCGAGCAGTACTTC. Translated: CASSYDSRAPEQYF.

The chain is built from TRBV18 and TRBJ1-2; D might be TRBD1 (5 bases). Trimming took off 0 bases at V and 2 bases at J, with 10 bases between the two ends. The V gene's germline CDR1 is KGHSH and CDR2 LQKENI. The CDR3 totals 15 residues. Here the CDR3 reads CASSPPGGSNYGYTF. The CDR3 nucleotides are TGTGCCAGCTCACCACCGGGGGGATCAAACTATGGCTACACCTTC. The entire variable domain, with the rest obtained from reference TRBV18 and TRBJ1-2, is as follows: NAGVMQNPRHLVRRRGQEARLRCSPMKGHSHVYWYRQLPEEGLKFMVYLQKENIIDESGMPKERFSAEFPKEGPSILRIQQVVRGDSAAYFCASSPPGGSNYGYTFGSGTRLTVV.

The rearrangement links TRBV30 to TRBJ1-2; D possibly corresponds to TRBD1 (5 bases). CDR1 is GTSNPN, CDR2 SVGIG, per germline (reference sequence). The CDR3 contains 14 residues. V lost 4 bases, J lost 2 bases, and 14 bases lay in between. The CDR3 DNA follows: TGTGCCTGGACTTCGGCACGGGGGAACTATGGCTACACCTTC. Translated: CAWTSARGNYGYTF.

The CDR3 DNA reads as TGTGCCCACGGGTCGGGGGGCGGCTACACCTTC. Residues: CAHGSGGGYTF. The V gene is TRBV6-6, the J gene TRBJ1-2; tentative D call: TRBD1 (6 bases). V was shortened by 11 bases and J by 8 bases, with 15 bases between the two germline ends. Per the germline V gene, CDR1 is MNHNY and CDR2 is SVGAGI (reference sequence). The CDR3 spans 11 residues.

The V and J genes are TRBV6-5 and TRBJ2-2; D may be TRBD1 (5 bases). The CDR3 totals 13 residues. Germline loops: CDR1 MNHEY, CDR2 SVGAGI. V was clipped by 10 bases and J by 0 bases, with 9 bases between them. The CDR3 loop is CATVDTNTGELFF. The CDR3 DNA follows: TGTGCCACCGTGGACACGAACACCGGGGAGCTGTTTTTT.

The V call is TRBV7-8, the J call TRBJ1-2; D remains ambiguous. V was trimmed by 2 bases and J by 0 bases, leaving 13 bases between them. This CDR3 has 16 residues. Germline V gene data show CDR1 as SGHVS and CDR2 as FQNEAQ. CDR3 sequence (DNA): TGTGCCAGCAGCTTATATGGTACCTACGCTAACTATGGCTACACCTTC. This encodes CASSLYGTYANYGYTF.

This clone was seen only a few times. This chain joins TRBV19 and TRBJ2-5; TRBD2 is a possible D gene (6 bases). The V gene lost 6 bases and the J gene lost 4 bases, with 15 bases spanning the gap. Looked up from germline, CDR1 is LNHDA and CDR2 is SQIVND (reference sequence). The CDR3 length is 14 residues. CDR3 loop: CASRPRAGLETQYF. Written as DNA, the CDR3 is TGTGCCAGTAGGCCCCGTGCGGGGCTAGAGACCCAGTACTTC.

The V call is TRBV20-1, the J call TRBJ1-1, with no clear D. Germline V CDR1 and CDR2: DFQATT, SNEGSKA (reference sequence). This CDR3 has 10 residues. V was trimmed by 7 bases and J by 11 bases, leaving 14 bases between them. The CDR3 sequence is CSVAQNGAFF. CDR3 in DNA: TGCAGTGTTGCCCAAAACGGGGCTTTCTTT.

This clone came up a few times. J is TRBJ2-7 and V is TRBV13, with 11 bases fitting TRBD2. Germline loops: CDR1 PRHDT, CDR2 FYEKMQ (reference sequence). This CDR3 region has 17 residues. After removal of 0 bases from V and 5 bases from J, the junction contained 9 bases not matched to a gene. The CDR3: CASSLGTVAGGPHEQYF. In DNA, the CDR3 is TGTGCCAGCAGCTTAGGAACTGTAGCGGGAGGGCCCCACGAGCAGTACTTC.

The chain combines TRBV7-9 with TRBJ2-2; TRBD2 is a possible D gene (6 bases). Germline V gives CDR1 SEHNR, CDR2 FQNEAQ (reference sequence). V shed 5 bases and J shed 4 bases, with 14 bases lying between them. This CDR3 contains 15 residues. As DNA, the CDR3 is TGTGCCAGCAGCGGCGGGACTCCCGGCACCGGGGAGCTGTTTTTT. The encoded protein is CASSGGTPGTGELFF.

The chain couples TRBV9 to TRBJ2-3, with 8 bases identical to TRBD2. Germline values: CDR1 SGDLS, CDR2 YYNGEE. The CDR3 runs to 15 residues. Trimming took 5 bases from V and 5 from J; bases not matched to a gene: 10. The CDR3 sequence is CASSAAGVALDTQYF. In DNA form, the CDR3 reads TGTGCCAGCAGTGCAGCGGGAGTGGCTTTAGATACGCAGTATTTT.